This entry concerns a single T cell receptor beta chain. Its cognate antigen is unknown. The entry originates in a study of identical twins. General observations from the study: Insertions were fewer in abundant cord blood beta clonotypes, whereas memory repertoires showed none of this pattern.

The germline V gene has CDR1 LNHDA and CDR2 SQIVND (reference sequence). With V trimmed by 4 bases and J by 5 bases, 6 bases remained unmatched. This CDR3 is 14 amino acids long. MiXCR, run by TCRdb on the 5' RACE reads, gives a single entry per CDR3 protein. The data show 400,000 or so distinct CDR3 sequences, 8.5% to 10% seen once. The clonotype was recovered from a woman aged 45-60 years in good health. Sequences were obtained from naive T cells sorted from blood. V is TRBV19 and J is TRBJ2-3, with 7 bases identical to TRBD1. The CDR3 reads CASSNLQGIDTQYF. The DNA for the CDR3 is TGTGCCAGTAGTAACTTACAGGGGATAGATACGCAGTATTTT.